These 24 T cell receptor beta chains came from one sample sequenced in a study of blood T cell repertoires in COVID-19. Some clones are missing from TCRdb's copy, which holds only in-frame ones; the method was immunoSEQ multiplex PCR. Among tens of thousands of clones listed, around 87% were seen once. Material for sequencing was peripheral blood. The receptors were gathered from a human donor in a cohort sampled during active COVID-19.

This chain joins TRBV14 and TRBJ2-5, with 8 bases aligning to TRBD1. This CDR3 region has 14 residues. Per the germline V gene, CDR1 is SGHDN and CDR2 is FVKESK. After removal of 5 bases from V and 1 base from J, the junction contained 3 bases not matched to a gene. In DNA form, the CDR3 reads TGTGCCAGCAGCTCGGGACAGGTCCAAGAGACCCAGTACTTC. This encodes CASSSGQVQETQYF. The whole variable domain, filled in from reference TRBV14 and TRBJ2-5, reads EAGVTQFPSHSVIEKGQTVTLRCDPISGHDNLYWYRRVMGKEIKFLLHFVKESKQDESGMPNNRFLAERTGGTYSTLKVQPAELEDSGVYFCASSSGQVQETQYFGPGTRLLVL.

This clone turned up a few times. The genes are TRBV29-1 and TRBJ1-1; D gene uncertain. This CDR3 is 15 amino acids long. Per the germline V gene, CDR1 is SQVTM and CDR2 is ANQGSEA. V gave up 3 bases and J gave up 0 bases, with 14 bases separating them. The CDR3 here is CSVDGKGGVNTEAFF. In DNA form, the CDR3 reads TGCAGCGTTGATGGGAAGGGCGGGGTGAACACTGAAGCTTTCTTT.

J is TRBJ2-7 and V is TRBV5-1; TRBD1 might be the D (7 bases). V was clipped by 0 bases and J by 0 bases, with 10 bases between them. Germline V gene sequence: CDR1 SGHRS, CDR2 YFSETQ. The CDR3 has 15 residues. The CDR3 protein is CASSLVQGGSYEQYF. In nucleotides, the CDR3 is TGCGCCAGCAGCTTGGTTCAGGGGGGCTCCTACGAGCAGTACTTC.

The chain is built from TRBV4-3 and TRBJ2-7; the match to TRBD2 covers 8 bases. With V trimmed by 1 base and J by 0 bases, 5 bases remained unmatched. CDR1 is LGHNA, CDR2 YSLEER, per germline. The CDR3 runs to 16 residues. CDR3 sequence: CASSQGSGKSSYEQYF. The CDR3 coding sequence is TGCGCCAGCAGCCAAGGTAGCGGGAAGAGCTCCTACGAGCAGTACTTC.

The genes are TRBV28 and TRBJ1-1, with D unresolved. The length of the CDR3 is 13 residues. The germline CDR1 and CDR2 sequences are MDHEN and SYDVKM. V was trimmed by 7 bases and J by 0 bases, leaving 9 bases between them. The CDR3 reads CASTPLLNTEAFF. CDR3 in DNA: TGTGCCAGCACCCCCCTGTTGAACACTGAAGCTTTCTTT. Full variable domain (missing parts from reference TRBV28 and TRBJ1-1): DVKVTQSSRYLVKRTGEKVFLECVQDMDHENMFWYRQDPGLGLRLIYFSYDVKMKEKGDIPEGYSVSREKKERFSLILESASTNQTSMYLCASTPLLNTEAFFGQGTRLTVV.

The V gene is TRBV7-9, the J gene TRBJ2-7; TRBD2 might be the D (6 bases). V was clipped by 5 bases and J by 4 bases, with 12 bases between them. The CDR3 has 13 residues. Germline CDR1 reads SEHNR; CDR2 reads FQNEAQ (reference sequence). The CDR3 coding sequence is TGTGCCAGCAGCCCTTCAGCGGGTTACGAGCAGTACTTC. As protein: CASSPSAGYEQYF.

This rearrangement joins TRBV30 to TRBJ1-1, with 9 bases that match TRBD1. The trim removed 5 bases at V and 7 bases at J, leaving 8 bases unmatched. The CDR3 spans 13 residues. The V gene's germline CDR1 is GTSNPN and CDR2 SVGIG (reference sequence). The DNA for the CDR3 is TGTGCCTGGGGGACAGGGTTAAGTTATGAAGCTTTCTTT. This translates into CAWGTGLSYEAFF.

The chain recombines TRBV6-2 or TRBV6-3 with TRBJ2-7; D is possibly TRBD1 (5 bases). V was trimmed by 0 bases and J by 1 base, leaving 10 bases between them. The CDR3 spans 15 residues. The germline V gene encodes CDR1 MNHEY and CDR2 SVGEGT. For the CDR3, the DNA is TGTGCCAGCAGTTACTCCGATAAGGGGTCCTACGAGCAGTACTTC. This sequence encodes CASSYSDKGSYEQYF.

CDR3 bases: TGTGCCAGCAGCTTTCTTGTGTCCGGGGAGCTGTTTTTT. Protein product: CASSFLVSGELFF. The J gene is TRBJ2-2, the V gene TRBV7-3; D ambiguous. From germline, CDR1 is SGHTA and CDR2 FQGTGA. CDR3 length: 13 amino acids. Trimming took off 3 bases at V and 6 bases at J, with 8 bases between the two ends.

As concerns this clone: One junction end disagrees with the germline gene, perhaps due to a read error. The V gene is TRBV7-9, the J gene TRBJ1-1; a possible D gene is TRBD1 (6 bases). Germline-derived CDR1 and CDR2 are SEHNR and FQNEAQ (reference sequence). The CDR3 is 16 amino acids. The CDR3 DNA follows: TGTGCCAGCAGCCTATGGGGGGGGCGGCCGAACCCTGAAGCTTTCTTT. Its translation: CASSLWGGRPNPEAFF.

This clone came up a few times. J is TRBJ2-7 and V is TRBV4-3; D is perhaps TRBD1 (6 bases). Germline CDR1 LGHNA, CDR2 YSLEER. V lost 1 base, J lost 2 bases, and 12 bases lay in between. The CDR3 is 15 amino acids. The CDR3 protein is CASSQGWGPTYEQYF. CDR3 bases: TGCGCCAGCAGCCAAGGGTGGGGGCCGACCTACGAGCAGTACTTC.

V and J are TRBV7-2 and TRBJ2-7; the D is unclear. CDR3 size: 14 residues. The V end lost 1 base, the J end lost 7 bases, and 14 bases lay between the germline ends. Germline loops: CDR1 SGHTA, CDR2 FQGNSA. CDR3 region: CASSLDYSSWEQYF. CDR3 bases: TGTGCCAGCAGCTTAGATTACAGCTCTTGGGAGCAGTACTTC. The full variable domain, rest sourced from reference TRBV7-2 and TRBJ2-7, is GAGVSQSPSNKVTEKGKDVELRCDPISGHTALYWYRQSLGQGLEFLIYFQGNSAPDKSGLPSDRFSAERTGGSVSTLTIQRTQQEDSAVYLCASSLDYSSWEQYFGPGTRLTVT.

The rearrangement links TRBV6-5 to TRBJ2-7, with D possibly TRBD1 on 5 matching bases. Germline loops: CDR1 MNHEY, CDR2 SVGAGI. V was clipped by 2 bases and J by 0 bases, with 11 bases between them. This CDR3 contains 15 residues. The CDR3 DNA follows: TGTGCCAGCAGTTACGGGGTTGACAGCTCCTACGAGCAGTACTTC. Translated: CASSYGVDSSYEQYF.

The CDR3 bases are TGTGCCAGCAGCCCCGCCGGGACAGCTTACGAGCAGTACTTC. This sequence encodes CASSPAGTAYEQYF. The chain links TRBV11-2 to TRBJ2-7; 7 nucleotides match TRBD1. J gave up 4 bases and V 5 bases, and 8 bases lay outside the gene matches. CDR1 is SGHAT and CDR2 is FQNNGV in the germline V gene. The CDR3 is 14 amino acids.

This chain joins TRBV12-5 and TRBJ2-2; 8 bases are shared with TRBD1. The CDR3 sequence is 17 residues long. The germline V gene has CDR1 LGHNT and CDR2 FRNRAP. V gave up 0 bases and J gave up 4 bases; unmatched junction bases: 7. CDR3 amino acids: CASGLVQGVLPTGELFF. The DNA of the CDR3 is TGTGCTAGTGGTTTGGTACAGGGGGTACTCCCCACCGGGGAGCTGTTTTTT.

V gene TRBV30 combines with J gene TRBJ1-2; D unclear. Trimming removed 3 bases from V and 5 bases from J, with 13 bases in between. Germline V gives CDR1 GTSNPN, CDR2 SVGIG (reference sequence). This CDR3 has 13 amino acids. The chain's CDR3 is CAWSPQILYGYTF. In DNA form, the CDR3 reads TGTGCCTGGAGCCCACAGATCCTGTATGGCTACACCTTC.

CDR3 region: CASSLEVTGVNTEAFF. The CDR3 DNA follows: TGTGCCAGCAGCTTAGAGGTAACAGGGGTGAACACTGAAGCTTTCTTT. The genes are TRBV7-8 and TRBJ1-1; 7 bases agree with TRBD1. Per the germline V gene, CDR1 is SGHVS and CDR2 is FQNEAQ. The V segment lost 1 base and the J segment 0 bases; nucleotides outside the gene matches: 5. The CDR3 runs to 16 residues.

The chain recombines TRBV25-1 with TRBJ1-2; D not certain. Germline V gene sequence: CDR1 MGHDK, CDR2 SYGVNS. The CDR3 has 13 residues. Between the trimmed V and J ends, which lost 3 bases and 2 bases, there was a span of 7 bases. Here the CDR3 DNA reads TGTGCCAGCAGTGACCCGTTGAACTATGGCTACACCTTC. Translating gives CASSDPLNYGYTF.

The CDR3 loop is CASSPPEGFRDEQYF. The CDR3 nucleotides read TGTGCCAGCAGCCCACCAGAAGGGTTCAGGGACGAGCAGTACTTC. This sequence joins TRBV7-6 and TRBJ2-7; tentative D call: TRBD1 (5 bases). The CDR3 loop spans 15 amino acids. Per the germline V gene, CDR1 is SGHVS and CDR2 is FNYEAQ. V was clipped by 5 bases and J by 5 bases, with 19 bases between them.

This chain connects TRBV2 to TRBJ2-4, with 14 bases lining up with TRBD2. Germline-derived CDR1 and CDR2 are SNHLY and FYNNEI. V was clipped by 7 bases and J by 0 bases; unmatched bases: 11. The CDR3 is 19 amino acids. The CDR3 here is CASTQLGLAGAIAKNIQYF. For the CDR3, the DNA is TGTGCCAGCACCCAGTTGGGACTAGCGGGAGCCATAGCCAAAAACATTCAGTACTTC.

The CDR3 spells CASGLGGFEQYF. CDR3 coding DNA: TGTGCTAGTGGTTTAGGAGGGTTCGAGCAGTACTTC. The chain recombines TRBV12-5 with TRBJ2-7; possibly TRBD2 for D (6 bases). The CDR3 loop spans 12 amino acids. Germline V gene lookup returns CDR1 LGHNT and CDR2 FRNRAP. The V end lost 3 bases, the J end lost 6 bases, and 9 bases lay between the germline ends.

This clone was seen once. The gene calls are TRBV7-3 and TRBJ2-1, with 9 bases identical to TRBD1. This CDR3 has 15 residues. Germline loops: CDR1 SGHTA, CDR2 FQGTGA. V was clipped by 6 bases and J by 8 bases; unmatched bases: 11. This chain's CDR3 is CASSLLDRGEDEQFF. CDR3 bases: TGTGCCAGCAGTTTATTGGACAGGGGAGAGGATGAGCAGTTCTTC.

V and J are TRBV5-1 and TRBJ1-1; the match to TRBD1 covers 7 bases. Unmatched junction bases numbered 8, after V lost 2 bases and J lost 4 bases. Per germline, CDR1 SGHRS and CDR2 YFSETQ. The CDR3 contains 15 residues. The CDR3 region has the DNA TGCGCCAGCAGCTTTGAACCAGGGGGGAGCACTGAAGCTTTCTTT. The encoded protein is CASSFEPGGSTEAFF.

The chain has TRBV9 and TRBJ1-4; D may be TRBD1 (5 bases). Looked up from germline, CDR1 is SGDLS and CDR2 is YYNGEE. Trimming left V 3 bases short and J 7 bases short, with 16 bases between. This CDR3 comprises 15 residues. The CDR3 here is CASSGGTPLGEKLFF. CDR3 DNA: TGTGCCAGCAGCGGGGGGACTCCGCTGGGTGAAAAACTGTTTTTT.